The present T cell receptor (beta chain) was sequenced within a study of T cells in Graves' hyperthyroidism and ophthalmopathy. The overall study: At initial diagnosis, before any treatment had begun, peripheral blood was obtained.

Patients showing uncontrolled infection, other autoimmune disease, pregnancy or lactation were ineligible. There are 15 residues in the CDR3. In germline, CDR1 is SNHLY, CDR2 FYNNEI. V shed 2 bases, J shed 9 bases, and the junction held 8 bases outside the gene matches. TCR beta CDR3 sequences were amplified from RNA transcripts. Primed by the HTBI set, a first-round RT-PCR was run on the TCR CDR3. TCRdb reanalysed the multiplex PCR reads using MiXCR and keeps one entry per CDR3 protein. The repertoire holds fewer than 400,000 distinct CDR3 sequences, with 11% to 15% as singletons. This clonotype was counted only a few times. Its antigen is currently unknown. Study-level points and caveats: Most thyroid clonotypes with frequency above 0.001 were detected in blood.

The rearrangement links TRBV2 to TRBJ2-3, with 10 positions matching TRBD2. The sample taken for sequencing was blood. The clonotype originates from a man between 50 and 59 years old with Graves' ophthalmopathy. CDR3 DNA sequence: TGTGCCAGCAGTGAATTGGCTAGCGGGAGTGCGACGCAGTATTTT. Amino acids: CASSELASGSATQYF.